This T cell receptor beta chain was documented in a study of shared clonotypes between healthy human individuals. Unsorted PBMC DNA was sequenced on ten immunoSEQ deep assay plates. Original handling: Sequence data from immunoSEQ were junction-only and lacked quality scores; consequently, filtering differed. Generated by immunoSEQ multiplex PCR, the TCRdb table keeps only in-frame clones and is missing some. Clonal size and the V and J genes are those of that table, whereas D and trimming came from the DNA. The sample consists of roughly 490,000 clones, 60% to 85% of them appearing once. Trimming removed 7 bases at V and 1 base at J, with 14 bases between. Germline CDR1 WSHSY, CDR2 SAAADI. The length of the CDR3 is 15 residues.

The sample taken for sequencing was PBMCs. The chain employs TRBV10-2 and TRBJ2-1, with D maybe TRBD2 (6 bases). This clonotype was obtained from a woman aged 35 to 49 in good health. Some clones in this sample may be carry-over from other donors' samples. DNA for the CDR3: TGCGCCAGCAATAAGAGACGGGAGTCCTACAATGAGCAGTTCTTC. Amino acid sequence: CASNKRRESYNEQFF.